These 8 T cell receptor beta chains were sequenced from one sample in a study of CD8 T cells in Susac syndrome. A quantity of about 0.45 to 1 ug RNA underwent reverse transcription using random hexamers. TCRdb recomputed calls from the immunoSEQ multiplex PCR reads with MiXCR, one row per CDR3 protein. The profile shows some 120,000 distinct CDR3 sequences, 94% of them singletons. Sequencing input: CD4+ T cells from PBMCs. Receptors were obtained from a human donor in good health.

The rearrangement joins TRBV28 to TRBJ2-4, with 8 bases that match TRBD1. V lost 4 bases and J lost 7; bases outside the gene matches: 6. CDR1 is MDHEN, CDR2 SYDVKM, per germline. The CDR3 sequence is 14 residues long. The CDR3 sequence is CASSSPDRGNIQYF. The CDR3 DNA is TGTGCCAGCAGTTCCCCTGACAGGGGCAACATTCAGTACTTC.

The rearrangement joins TRBV6-1 to TRBJ2-2, with D perhaps given as TRBD1 or TRBD2 (5 bases each). V was shortened by 6 bases and J by 0 bases, with 17 bases between the two germline ends. This CDR3 region has 17 residues. CDR1 is MNHNS, CDR2 SASEGT, per germline. In DNA form, the CDR3 reads TGTGCCAGCAGGCGCAATACCGGGACGGCGAACACCGGGGAGCTGTTTTTT. Amino acids: CASRRNTGTANTGELFF.

In this sample, this clonotype turned up once. The V call is TRBV7-2, the J call TRBJ2-2, with a tentative D call TRBD1 (5 bases). Germline V gene sequence: CDR1 SGHTA, CDR2 FQGNSA. V lost 5 bases to trimming and J lost 5 bases, with 12 bases between them. This CDR3 spans 14 amino acids. The CDR3 sequence: CASSIRQRTGELFF. In DNA form, the CDR3 reads TGTGCCAGCAGCATAAGACAGAGAACCGGGGAGCTGTTTTTT.

J is TRBJ2-1 and V is TRBV20-1; 10 bases agree with TRBD1. With 4 bases clipped from V and 8 bases from J, the junction kept 8 bases outside the gene matches. CDR1 and CDR2 (germline): DFQATT, SNEGSKA (reference sequence). The CDR3 length is 14 residues. CDR3 sequence reads: CSATPGTGDHEQFF. For the CDR3, the DNA is TGCAGTGCTACCCCCGGGACAGGGGACCATGAGCAGTTCTTC.

The chain is built from TRBV5-1 and TRBJ1-6; D unresolved. CDR1 and CDR2 from the germline V gene are SGHRS and YFSETQ. Trimming shortened V by 3 bases and J by 7 bases, and 14 bases separated the two germline ends. The CDR3 totals 15 residues. The CDR3 DNA reads TGCGCCAGCAGCTCGGAGGGTCAGATCAATTCACCCCTCCACTTT. Translating it yields CASSSEGQINSPLHF.

The chain recombines TRBV6-2 or TRBV6-3 with TRBJ2-5; D perhaps matches TRBD2 (6 bases). V lost 10 bases to trimming and J lost 2 bases, with 14 bases between them. Germline CDR1 reads MNHEY; CDR2 reads SVGEGT. This CDR3 contains 13 residues. CDR3 in amino acids: CATNRDFQETQYF. CDR3 coding DNA: TGTGCCACGAACCGGGACTTTCAAGAGACCCAGTACTTC.

V is TRBV3-1 and J is TRBJ2-1, with a possible D match to TRBD2 (6 bases). From germline, CDR1 is LGHDT and CDR2 YNNKEL (reference sequence). Trimming removed 1 base from V and 4 bases from J, with 20 bases in between. The CDR3 extends over 18 amino acids. The chain's CDR3 is CASSQAGPSEPRYNEQFF. The DNA of the CDR3 is TGTGCCAGCAGCCAAGCGGGGCCTAGCGAGCCGCGTTACAATGAGCAGTTCTTC.

This clonotype was seen more than once but under ten times. The chain links TRBV29-1 to TRBJ2-7; D might be TRBD1 (6 bases). There are 15 residues in the CDR3. The germline V and J ends were trimmed by 4 bases and 5 bases, with 21 bases remaining between them. CDR1 SQVTM and CDR2 ANQGSEA come from the germline V gene. This chain's CDR3 is CSVVWFWNRAHEQYF. CDR3 DNA sequence: TGCAGCGTTGTTTGGTTTTGGAACAGGGCACACGAGCAGTACTTC.